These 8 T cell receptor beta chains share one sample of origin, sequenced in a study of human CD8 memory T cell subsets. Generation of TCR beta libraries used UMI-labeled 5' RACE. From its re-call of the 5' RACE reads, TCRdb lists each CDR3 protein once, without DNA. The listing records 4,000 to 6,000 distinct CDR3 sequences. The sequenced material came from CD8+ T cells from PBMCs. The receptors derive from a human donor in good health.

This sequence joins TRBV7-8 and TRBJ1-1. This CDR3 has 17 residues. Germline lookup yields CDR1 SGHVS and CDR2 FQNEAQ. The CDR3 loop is CASSLALRGTRNTEAFF. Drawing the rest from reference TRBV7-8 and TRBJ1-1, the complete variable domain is GAGVSQSPRYKVAKRGQDVALRCDPISGHVSLFWYQQALGQGPEFLTYFQNEAQLDKSGLPSDRFFAERPEGSVSTLKIQRTQQEDSAVYLCASSLALRGTRNTEAFFGQGTRLTVV.

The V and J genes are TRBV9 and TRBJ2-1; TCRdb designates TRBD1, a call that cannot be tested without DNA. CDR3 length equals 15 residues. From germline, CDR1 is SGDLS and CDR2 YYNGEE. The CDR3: CASSPPRGRGDAQFF.

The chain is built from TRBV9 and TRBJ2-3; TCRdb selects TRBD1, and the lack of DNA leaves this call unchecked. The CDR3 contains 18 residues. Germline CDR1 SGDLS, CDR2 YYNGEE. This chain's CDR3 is CASSHFGQGVSDADTQYF.

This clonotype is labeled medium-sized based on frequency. The CDR3 protein is CASSEFYSDYTF. The chain employs TRBV6-1 and TRBJ1-2. Germline CDR1 MNHNS, CDR2 SASEGT. The CDR3 loop spans 12 amino acids.

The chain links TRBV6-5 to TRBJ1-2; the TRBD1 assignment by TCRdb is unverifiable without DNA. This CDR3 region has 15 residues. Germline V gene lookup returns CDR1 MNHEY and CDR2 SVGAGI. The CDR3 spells CATEVWDRGLIGYTF.

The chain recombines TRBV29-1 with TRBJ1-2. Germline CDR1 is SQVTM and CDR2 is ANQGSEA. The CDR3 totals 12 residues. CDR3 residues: CSVEDSNYGYTF. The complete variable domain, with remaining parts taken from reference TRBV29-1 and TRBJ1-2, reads SAVISQKPSRDICQRGTSLTIQCQVDSQVTMMFWYRQQPGQSLTLIATANQGSEATYESGFVIDKFPISRPNLTFSTLTVSNMSPEDSSIYLCSVEDSNYGYTFGSGTRLTVV.

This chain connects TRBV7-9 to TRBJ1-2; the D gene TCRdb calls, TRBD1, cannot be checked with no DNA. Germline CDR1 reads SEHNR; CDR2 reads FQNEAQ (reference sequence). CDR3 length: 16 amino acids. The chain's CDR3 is CASSSPKTGGRYGYTF.

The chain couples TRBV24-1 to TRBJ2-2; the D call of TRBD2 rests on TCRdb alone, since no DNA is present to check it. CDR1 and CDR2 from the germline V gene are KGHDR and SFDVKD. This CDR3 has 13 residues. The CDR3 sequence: CASGLAGTGELFF.